Listed here are 26 T cell receptor beta chains from one sample, sequenced in a study of blood T cell repertoires in COVID-19. The table came from immunoSEQ multiplex PCR; TCRdb's copy has only in-frame clones and leaves some out. In the table there are about 230,000 clones, around 80% of which are singletons. The sequencing sample was made of peripheral blood. The receptors were gathered from an elderly man with acute or convalescent COVID-19.

This clone was counted only a few times. The CDR3 protein is CASSPLGGYTQYF. DNA for the CDR3: TGTGCCAGCAGCCCGCTCGGGGGTTATACGCAGTATTTT. The rearrangement joins TRBV7-3 to TRBJ2-3; a possible D gene is TRBD2 (6 bases). Trimming removed 5 bases at V and 7 bases at J, with 13 bases between. Germline-derived CDR1 and CDR2 are SGHTA and FQGTGA. This CDR3 comprises 13 residues.

This rearrangement joins TRBV12-3 or TRBV12-4 to TRBJ1-1; no definite D call. The CDR3 length is 12 residues. V was pared by 3 bases and J by 0 bases, with 2 bases between. As DNA, the CDR3 is TGTGCCAGCAGTTTTATGAACACTGAAGCTTTCTTT. This sequence encodes CASSFMNTEAFF.

This chain connects TRBV10-3 to TRBJ2-5; perhaps TRBD2 as D (6 bases). Germline CDR1 ENHRY, CDR2 SYGVKD. V lost 4 bases and J 5 bases, leaving 11 bases between the germline ends. The CDR3 spans 13 residues. CDR3 sequence (DNA): TGTGCCATCAGTGCGGGAGAGCAGGAGACCCAGTACTTC. Its protein product is CAISAGEQETQYF.

The chain joins TRBV7-6 to TRBJ2-1; 11 nucleotides align to TRBD2. The V gene's germline CDR1 is SGHVS and CDR2 FNYEAQ. The CDR3 spans 16 residues. With V trimmed by 5 bases and J by 3 bases, 6 bases remained unmatched. CDR3 in amino acids: CASSPRLAGIYNEQFF. CDR3 coding DNA: TGTGCCAGCAGCCCAAGACTAGCGGGGATCTACAATGAGCAGTTCTTC.

The chain employs TRBV19 and TRBJ1-2; D gene ambiguous. This CDR3 has 14 residues. Germline loops: CDR1 LNHDA, CDR2 SQIVND (reference sequence). Trimming stripped 1 base from V and 4 bases from J, with 10 bases between. The CDR3 sequence: CASSIAPLSYGYTF. As DNA, the CDR3 is TGTGCCAGTAGTATAGCTCCCCTAAGCTATGGCTACACCTTC.

V gene TRBV21-1 combines with J gene TRBJ2-2; TRBD1, the D gene given by the table, was not confirmed from the DNA. TRBV21-1 is described as a pseudogene. The length of the CDR3 is 16 residues. Written as DNA, the CDR3 is TGTGCCAGCAGCCCCCGAGGGGGAAAGAACACCGGGGAGCTGTTTTTT. The encoded protein is CASSPRGGKNTGELFF.

The chain links TRBV7-8 to TRBJ2-3; D might be TRBD2 (6 bases). V lost 0 bases and J lost 1, with 11 bases in between. Per the germline V gene, CDR1 is SGHVS and CDR2 is FQNEAQ. The length of the CDR3 is 16 residues. The DNA of the CDR3 is TGTGCCAGCAGCTTAGCCGCGGGGCTACGCACAGATACGCAGTATTTT. It is translated as CASSLAAGLRTDTQYF.

This clone was recorded only once. The chain recombines TRBV10-3 with TRBJ2-7; a possible D gene is TRBD1 (5 bases). V was pared by 3 bases and J by 5 bases, with 17 bases between. Germline lookup yields CDR1 ENHRY and CDR2 SYGVKD. CDR3 length: 15 amino acids. The CDR3 loop reads CAISERGLQVDEQYF. The CDR3 coding sequence is TGTGCCATCAGTGAAAGGGGCTTACAGGTCGACGAGCAGTACTTC.

Written as DNA, the CDR3 is TGTGCCAGTAGTATTTATGGGACAGGGGCCTCCTACAATGAGCAGTTCTTC. It encodes CASSIYGTGASYNEQFF. The chain couples TRBV19 to TRBJ2-1; TRBD1 aligns across 10 bases. V lost 3 bases and J lost 0; bases outside the gene matches: 5. The CDR3 has 17 residues. The germline V gene has CDR1 LNHDA and CDR2 SQIVND (reference sequence).

This chain joins TRBV5-4 and TRBJ2-3; 7 nucleotides line up with TRBD1. J was trimmed by 2 bases and V by 4 bases; bases with no gene match: 10. The CDR3 is 16 residues long. Germline CDR1 and CDR2: SGHNT and YYREEE (reference sequence). This CDR3 reads CASSGIDRAFTDTQYF. CDR3 DNA sequence: TGTGCCAGCAGCGGGATCGACAGGGCGTTCACAGATACGCAGTATTTT.

The rearrangement joins TRBV7-9 to TRBJ2-1, with 8 bases aligning to TRBD1. Germline V gene sequence: CDR1 SEHNR, CDR2 FQNEAQ (reference sequence). The trim removed 1 base at V and 0 bases at J, leaving 11 bases unmatched. The CDR3 is 19 residues long. CDR3 loop: CASSLVNRGLTYSYNEQFF. CDR3 DNA: TGTGCCAGCAGCTTAGTGAACAGGGGGTTAACCTACTCCTACAATGAGCAGTTCTTC.

V usage is TRBV21-1 and J usage is TRBJ2-1; TRBD2 reflects the table's D call only, with no check against the DNA. TRBV21-1 is described as a pseudogene. This CDR3 has 21 residues. The chain's CDR3 is CASSKDRQGAGGHFSYNEQFF. As DNA, the CDR3 is TGTGCCAGCAGCAAAGACAGACAGGGTGCGGGAGGTCACTTCTCCTACAATGAGCAGTTCTTC.

The J gene is TRBJ1-2, the V gene TRBV2, with TRBD1 as a possible D gene (5 bases). Trimming pared 5 bases from V and 0 bases from J, leaving 7 bases between. Germline V gives CDR1 SNHLY, CDR2 FYNNEI. CDR3 length equals 13 residues. The CDR3 bases are TGTGCCAGCAGTAAGACAGCTAACTATGGCTACACCTTC. As protein: CASSKTANYGYTF.

This clone was found once. This chain uses TRBV18 with TRBJ2-7, with TRBD2 as a possible D gene (5 bases). The CDR3 extends over 14 amino acids. The germline V gene has CDR1 KGHSH and CDR2 LQKENI. Trimming pared 2 bases from V and 5 bases from J, leaving 13 bases between. The CDR3 reads CASSPVRGFDEQYF. DNA for the CDR3: TGTGCCAGCTCACCAGTCCGGGGTTTCGACGAGCAGTACTTC.

This chain links TRBV4-1 with TRBJ2-7; D is possibly TRBD2 (5 bases). The CDR3 has 15 residues. V was pared by 0 bases and J by 7 bases, with 16 bases between. Germline loops: CDR1 MGHRA, CDR2 YSYEKL. This CDR3 is CASSQDHAEVREQYF. DNA of the CDR3: TGCGCCAGCAGCCAAGATCACGCGGAGGTTAGGGAGCAGTACTTC.

This clone has just a few counts. This rearrangement joins TRBV5-1 to TRBJ1-1; 7 positions match TRBD1. Germline CDR1 reads SGHRS; CDR2 reads YFSETQ. V shed 5 bases and J 4 bases; nucleotides not matched to a gene: 8. This CDR3 contains 14 residues. The CDR3 reads CASRAAGGSTEAFF. Written as DNA, the CDR3 is TGCGCCAGCAGGGCCGCAGGGGGGAGCACTGAAGCTTTCTTT.

This clone appeared once. This chain joins TRBV28 and TRBJ2-7, with 12 bases matching TRBD2. Germline V gene data show CDR1 as MDHEN and CDR2 as SYDVKM. This CDR3 is 17 amino acids long. With 1 base clipped from V and 1 base from J, the junction kept 5 bases outside the gene matches. The CDR3 DNA reads as TGTGCCAGCAGTTTATCCCCAGGACTAGCGGGGTCCTACGAGCAGTACTTC. This codes for CASSLSPGLAGSYEQYF.

V usage is TRBV18 and J usage is TRBJ2-7, with D possibly TRBD2 on 5 matching bases. Trimming took 4 bases from V and 0 from J, leaving 13 bases between them. The CDR3 contains 15 residues. Per germline, CDR1 KGHSH and CDR2 LQKENI. The CDR3 nucleotides read TGTGCCAGCTCACAAGGCAGCGGATCCTCCTACGAGCAGTACTTC. Protein: CASSQGSGSSYEQYF.

This clone was recorded once. The CDR3 DNA is TGCGCCAGCAGCTTGGACCCTTCGGCGGGAGGCCGGGAGACCCAGTACTTC. Translated, it gives CASSLDPSAGGRETQYF. The gene calls are TRBV5-1 and TRBJ2-5; 8 nucleotides line up with TRBD2. The CDR3 runs to 17 residues. Germline V lookup: CDR1 SGHRS, CDR2 YFSETQ. The V and J ends lost 0 bases and 5 bases, in that order; junction bases with no gene match: 12.

CDR3 region: CASSPSGLAGGSNEQFF. The CDR3 coding sequence is TGTGCCAGCTCACCCTCGGGACTAGCGGGAGGCAGCAATGAGCAGTTCTTC. J is TRBJ2-1 and V is TRBV18; 15 bases agree with TRBD2. The CDR3 loop spans 17 amino acids. The germline V gene encodes CDR1 KGHSH and CDR2 LQKENI. Trimming cost V 3 bases and J 6 bases; bases outside gene matches: 6. The variable domain in full, with the rest retrieved from reference TRBV18 and TRBJ2-1, is NAGVMQNPRHLVRRRGQEARLRCSPMKGHSHVYWYRQLPEEGLKFMVYLQKENIIDESGMPKERFSAEFPKEGPSILRIQQVVRGDSAAYFCASSPSGLAGGSNEQFFGPGTRLTVL.

V is TRBV30 and J is TRBJ1-2; maybe TRBD1 (5 bases). The CDR3 totals 12 residues. Trimming pared 5 bases from V and 6 bases from J, leaving 13 bases between. Germline CDR1 reads GTSNPN; CDR2 reads SVGIG (reference sequence). CDR3 protein: CAWRGDADGYTF. The CDR3 DNA follows: TGTGCCTGGCGGGGGGATGCGGATGGCTACACCTTC.

This clone has only one observation. CDR3 region: CASRPVYGYTF. As DNA, the CDR3 is TGTGCCAGCAGACCAGTCTATGGCTACACCTTC. The V gene is TRBV28, the J gene TRBJ1-2; D not resolved. The V end was cut by 6 bases, the J end by 4 bases, with 6 bases between. The CDR3 covers 11 residues. Germline CDR1 reads MDHEN; CDR2 reads SYDVKM.

V gene TRBV19 combines with J gene TRBJ1-2; unclear D gene. V shed 5 bases and J shed 4 bases, with 20 bases lying between them. The CDR3 length is 16 residues. The V gene's germline CDR1 is LNHDA and CDR2 SQIVND (reference sequence). In DNA, the CDR3 is TGTGCCAGTAGTCCGAACACTGCCGACGGAGGCTATGGCTACACCTTC. This encodes CASSPNTADGGYGYTF. Full variable domain (outside the CDR3, taken from reference TRBV19 and TRBJ1-2): DGGITQSPKYLFRKEGQNVTLSCEQNLNHDAMYWYRQDPGQGLRLIYYSQIVNDFQKGDIAEGYSVSREKKESFPLTVTSAQKNPTAFYLCASSPNTADGGYGYTFGSGTRLTVV.

The chain employs TRBV19 and TRBJ1-5; D remains unclear. The CDR3 contains 12 residues. Trimming stripped 1 base from V and 5 bases from J, with 3 bases between. CDR1 LNHDA and CDR2 SQIVND come from the germline V gene (reference sequence). The CDR3 DNA reads as TGTGCCAGTAGTATAGGAGATCAGCCCCAGCATTTT. It translates to CASSIGDQPQHF.

This clone is a singleton in its sample. The rearrangement links TRBV5-4 to TRBJ2-2, with TRBD2 identical over 10 bases. V lost 2 bases to trimming and J lost 0 bases; unmatched junction nucleotides: 1. The CDR3 contains 16 residues. Per the germline V gene, CDR1 is SGHNT and CDR2 is YYREEE (reference sequence). The CDR3 sequence: CASSLGLAANTGELFF. For the CDR3, the DNA is TGTGCCAGCAGCTTAGGACTAGCGGCGAACACCGGGGAGCTGTTTTTT.

Note on this clone: The same CDR3 can be traced to other DNA sequences in this sample. V usage is TRBV5-1 and J usage is TRBJ2-1; 9 nucleotides agree with TRBD1. The CDR3 extends over 15 amino acids. From germline, CDR1 is SGHRS and CDR2 YFSETQ. V was pared by 2 bases and J by 2 bases, with 2 bases of the junction left unmatched. Here the CDR3 DNA reads TGCGCCAGCAGCTTAACAGGGGGCACCTACAATGAGCAGTTCTTC. Translation gives CASSLTGGTYNEQFF.